The following is a T cell receptor (beta chain) sequence with its context. Source study methods: Amplification of reference gene primers provided the estimated nucleated cell counts. Here immunoSEQ multiplex PCR was the method, and the copy in TCRdb shows in-frame clones only, minus some. V and J calls and clone size are as listed in that table; D and trimming were resolved from the DNA. Here the sample spans 95,000 to 150,000 clones, 80% to 95% being singletons. The sample is drawn from a study of blood T cell repertoires in COVID-19. Sequenced material: peripheral blood. The receptor comes from a man aged 50-60 years with COVID-19, enrolled during active disease.

The CDR3, as DNA: TGTGCCCTAAATCAACAGGGGGCCTTTGAAAAACTGTTTTTT. This sequence encodes CALNQQGAFEKLFF. This chain links TRBV30 with TRBJ1-4, with 9 positions matching TRBD1. Germline CDR1 is GTSNPN and CDR2 is SVGIG (reference sequence). The CDR3 is 14 amino acids. Trimming cost V 8 bases and J 7 bases; bases outside gene matches: 11.